The TCR beta chain under discussion was sequenced for a study of shared clonotypes between healthy human individuals. This clone was counted a few times. Different DNA sequences within this sample yield the same CDR3. An assay was performed, and its level was deep. Using immunoSEQ multiplex PCR, the repertoire was profiled, and TCRdb retains in-frame clones only, with some absent. The sample records roughly 2,500,000 clones, more than 85% being singletons. Each sample came from a Caucasian adult donor living in Nashville, Tennessee. It was into CD45RA+ naive and CD45RA-negative memory subsets that the CD4+ cells were split. Between the trimmed V and J ends, which lost 0 bases and 2 bases, there was a span of 4 bases. The germline gives CDR1 MNHEY, CDR2 SVGAGI. The length of the CDR3 is 13 residues.

This TCR derives from a man between 18 and 29 years old in good health. Some clones in this sample may be carry-over from other donors' samples. The chain combines TRBV6-5 with TRBJ1-1; no definite D call. The sequenced material came from naive CD4+ T cells from PBMCs. Indicated subset: CD45RA+ positively selected. CDR3 nucleotides: TGTGCCAGCAGTTACTCCTCCAACACTGAAGCTTTCTTT. Its translation is CASSYSSNTEAFF.